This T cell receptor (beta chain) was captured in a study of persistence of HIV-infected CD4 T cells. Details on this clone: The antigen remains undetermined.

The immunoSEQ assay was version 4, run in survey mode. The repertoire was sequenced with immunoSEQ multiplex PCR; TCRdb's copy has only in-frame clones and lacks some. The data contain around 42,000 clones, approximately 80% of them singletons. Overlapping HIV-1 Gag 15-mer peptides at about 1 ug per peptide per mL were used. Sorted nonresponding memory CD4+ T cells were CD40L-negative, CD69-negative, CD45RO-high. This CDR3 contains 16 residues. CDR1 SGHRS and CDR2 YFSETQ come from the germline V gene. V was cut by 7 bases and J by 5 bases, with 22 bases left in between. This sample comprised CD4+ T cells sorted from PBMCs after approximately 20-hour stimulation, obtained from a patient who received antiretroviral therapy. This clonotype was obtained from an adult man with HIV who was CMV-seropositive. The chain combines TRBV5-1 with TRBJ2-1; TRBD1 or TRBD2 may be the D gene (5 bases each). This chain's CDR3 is CASQGSGAGPNNEQFF. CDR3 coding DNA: TGCGCCAGCCAAGGGAGTGGGGCGGGCCCGAACAATGAGCAGTTCTTC. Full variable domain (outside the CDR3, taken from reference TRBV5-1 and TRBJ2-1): KAGVTQTPRYLIKTRGQQVTLSCSPISGHRSVSWYQQTPGQGLQFLFEYFSETQRNKGNFPGRFSGRQFSNSRSEMNVSTLELGDSALYLCASQGSGAGPNNEQFFGPGTRLTVL.